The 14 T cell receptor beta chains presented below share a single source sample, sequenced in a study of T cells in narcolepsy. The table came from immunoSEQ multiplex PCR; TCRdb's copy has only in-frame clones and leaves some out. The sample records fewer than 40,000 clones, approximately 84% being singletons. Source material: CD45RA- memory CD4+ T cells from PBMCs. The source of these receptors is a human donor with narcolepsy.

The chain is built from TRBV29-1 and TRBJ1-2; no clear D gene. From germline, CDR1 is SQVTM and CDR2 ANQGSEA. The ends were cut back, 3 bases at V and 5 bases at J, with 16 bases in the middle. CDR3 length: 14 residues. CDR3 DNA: TGCAGCGTTGACGATGGGCCAGAGGGTTATGGCTACACCTTC. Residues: CSVDDGPEGYGYTF.

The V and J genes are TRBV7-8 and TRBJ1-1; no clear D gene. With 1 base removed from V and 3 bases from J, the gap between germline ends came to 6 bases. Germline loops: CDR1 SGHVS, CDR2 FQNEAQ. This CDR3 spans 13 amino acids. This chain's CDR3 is CASSLDRDTEAFF. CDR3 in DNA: TGTGCCAGCAGCTTAGACCGCGACACTGAAGCTTTCTTT. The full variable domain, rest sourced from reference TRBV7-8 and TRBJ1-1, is GAGVSQSPRYKVAKRGQDVALRCDPISGHVSLFWYQQALGQGPEFLTYFQNEAQLDKSGLPSDRFFAERPEGSVSTLKIQRTQQEDSAVYLCASSLDRDTEAFFGQGTRLTVV.

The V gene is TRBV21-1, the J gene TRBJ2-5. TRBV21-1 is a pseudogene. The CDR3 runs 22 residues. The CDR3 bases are TGTGCCAGCAGCAAAGGGTACCAGCCGGTGGGGTTACTTATATTTGAGTTCGAGACCCAGTACTTC. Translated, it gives CASSKGYQPVGLLIFEFETQYF.

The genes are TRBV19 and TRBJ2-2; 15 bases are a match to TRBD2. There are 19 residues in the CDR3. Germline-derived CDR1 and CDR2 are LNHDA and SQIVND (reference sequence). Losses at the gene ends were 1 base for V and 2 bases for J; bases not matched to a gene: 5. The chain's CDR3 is CASSIAGLAGGRNTGELFF. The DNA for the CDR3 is TGTGCCAGTAGTATAGCGGGACTAGCGGGGGGCCGAAACACCGGGGAGCTGTTTTTT.

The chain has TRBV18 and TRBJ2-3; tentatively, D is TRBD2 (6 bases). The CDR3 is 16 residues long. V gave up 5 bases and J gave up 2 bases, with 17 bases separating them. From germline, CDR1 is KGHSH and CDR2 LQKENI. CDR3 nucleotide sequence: TGTGCCAGCTCAACCGGGGCTAGCGAACACACAGATACGCAGTATTTT. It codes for CASSTGASEHTDTQYF.

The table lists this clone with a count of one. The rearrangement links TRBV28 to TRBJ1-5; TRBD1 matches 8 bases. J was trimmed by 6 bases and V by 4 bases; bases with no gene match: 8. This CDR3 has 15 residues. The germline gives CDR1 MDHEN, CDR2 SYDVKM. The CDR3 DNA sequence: TGTGCCAGCAGTTCCAACCAGGGGGCGGTTCAGCCCCAGCATTTT. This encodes CASSSNQGAVQPQHF.

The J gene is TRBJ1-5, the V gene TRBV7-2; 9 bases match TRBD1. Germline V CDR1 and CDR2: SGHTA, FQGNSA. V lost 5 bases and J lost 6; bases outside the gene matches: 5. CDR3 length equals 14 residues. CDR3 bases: TGTGCCAGCAGCACGACAGGGGGGGGTCAGCCCCAGCATTTT. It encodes CASSTTGGGQPQHF.

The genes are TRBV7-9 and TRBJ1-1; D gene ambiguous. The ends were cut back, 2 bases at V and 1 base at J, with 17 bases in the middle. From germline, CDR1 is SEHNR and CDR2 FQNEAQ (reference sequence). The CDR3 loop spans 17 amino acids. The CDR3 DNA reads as TGTGCCAGCAGCTTATTCGGTACCGCGACGGCGAACACTGAAGCTTTCTTT. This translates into CASSLFGTATANTEAFF. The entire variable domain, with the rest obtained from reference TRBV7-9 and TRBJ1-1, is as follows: DTGVSQNPRHKITKRGQNVTFRCDPISEHNRLYWYRQTLGQGPEFLTYFQNEAQLEKSRLLSDRFSAERPKGSFSTLEIQRTEQGDSAMYLCASSLFGTATANTEAFFGQGTRLTVV.

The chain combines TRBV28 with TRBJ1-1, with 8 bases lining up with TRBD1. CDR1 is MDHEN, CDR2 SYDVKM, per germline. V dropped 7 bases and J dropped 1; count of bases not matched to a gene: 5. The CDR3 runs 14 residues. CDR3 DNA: TGTGCCAGCAAACCAGGGGGCGGGAACACTGAAGCTTTCTTT. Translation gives CASKPGGGNTEAFF.

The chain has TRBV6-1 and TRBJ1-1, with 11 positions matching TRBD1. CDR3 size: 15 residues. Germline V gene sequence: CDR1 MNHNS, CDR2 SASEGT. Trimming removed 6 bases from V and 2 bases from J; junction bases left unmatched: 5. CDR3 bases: TGTGCCAGCAGCGGGGGGACAGGGGGAAACACTGAAGCTTTCTTT. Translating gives CASSGGTGGNTEAFF.

CDR3 amino acids: CASSSEVSSYNEQFF. CDR3 nucleotide sequence: TGTGCCAGCAGTTCAGAGGTGTCCTCCTACAATGAGCAGTTCTTC. This chain connects TRBV2 to TRBJ2-1; no firm D call. The CDR3 is 15 amino acids. V was trimmed by 5 bases and J by 0 bases, leaving 11 bases between them. Germline loops: CDR1 SNHLY, CDR2 FYNNEI. The full variable domain, its missing parts supplied by reference TRBV2 and TRBJ2-1, is EPEVTQTPSHQVTQMGQEVILRCVPISNHLYFYWYRQILGQKVEFLVSFYNNEISEKSEIFDDQFSVERPDGSNFTLKIRSTKLEDSAMYFCASSSEVSSYNEQFFGPGTRLTVL.

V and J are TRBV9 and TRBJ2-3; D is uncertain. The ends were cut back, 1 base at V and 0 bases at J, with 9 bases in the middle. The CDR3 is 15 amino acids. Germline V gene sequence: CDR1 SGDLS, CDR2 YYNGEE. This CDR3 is CASSVRPISTDTQYF. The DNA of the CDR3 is TGTGCCAGCAGCGTAAGACCAATTAGCACAGATACGCAGTATTTT. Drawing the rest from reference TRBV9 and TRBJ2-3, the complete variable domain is DSGVTQTPKHLITATGQRVTLRCSPRSGDLSVYWYQQSLDQGLQFLIQYYNGEERAKGNILERFSAQQFPDLHSELNLSSLELGDSALYFCASSVRPISTDTQYFGPGTRLTVL.

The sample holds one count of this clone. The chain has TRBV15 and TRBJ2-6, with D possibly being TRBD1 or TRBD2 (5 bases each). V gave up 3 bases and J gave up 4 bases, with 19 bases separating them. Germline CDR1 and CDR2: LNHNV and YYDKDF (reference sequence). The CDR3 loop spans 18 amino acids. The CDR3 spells CATSRYPARGGGANVLTF. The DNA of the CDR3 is TGTGCCACCAGCAGGTACCCCGCGAGGGGCGGAGGGGCCAACGTCCTGACTTTC.

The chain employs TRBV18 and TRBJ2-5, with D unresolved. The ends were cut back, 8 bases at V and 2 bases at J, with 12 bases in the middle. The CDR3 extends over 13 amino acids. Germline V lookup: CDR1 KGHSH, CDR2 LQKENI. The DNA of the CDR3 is TGTGCCAGCCTTAACAGCAGACAAGAGACCCAGTACTTC. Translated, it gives CASLNSRQETQYF.